These 5 T cell receptor beta chains were sequenced from one sample in a study of shared T cell receptors in the human thymus. TCRdb's table, derived via immunoSEQ multiplex PCR, lists solely in-frame clones and lacks some. The repertoire includes approximately 490,000 clones, approximately 80% of them detected once, and roughly 0.013% sits in the top ten. This sample was shared with a second study, whose subject was human thymus T cells.

The sample consisted of thymocytes. The receptors come from a boy younger than two with a congenital heart defect.

The chain carries TRBV7-9 and TRBJ2-7; maybe TRBD1 (6 bases). The CDR3 length is 17 residues. Trimming pared 2 bases from V and 2 bases from J, leaving 19 bases between. Germline V gives CDR1 SEHNR, CDR2 FQNEAQ (reference sequence). The CDR3 loop reads CASSLYFCCQGPYEQYF. The CDR3 coding sequence is TGTGCCAGCAGCTTATATTTCTGCTGTCAGGGGCCCTACGAGCAGTACTTC.

The V and J genes are TRBV29-1 and TRBJ2-3; 13 bases are a match to TRBD2. V lost 7 bases, J lost 1 base, and 2 bases stayed unmatched. Per germline, CDR1 SQVTM and CDR2 ANQGSEA. This CDR3 comprises 14 residues. Here the CDR3 reads CSGLAGGGTDTQYF. Written as DNA, the CDR3 is TGCAGCGGACTAGCGGGAGGAGGCACAGATACGCAGTATTTT.

The CDR3 DNA is TGCAGCGCCGGACAGGTCTCCTACGAGCAGTACTTC. Translating it yields CSAGQVSYEQYF. The chain couples TRBV29-1 to TRBJ2-7, with TRBD1 matching over 7 bases. This CDR3 comprises 12 residues. V shed 7 bases, J shed 0 bases, and the junction held 3 bases outside the gene matches. Germline-derived CDR1 and CDR2 are SQVTM and ANQGSEA.

This clone was counted once. The rearrangement links TRBV25-1 to TRBJ1-1, with a tentative D call TRBD1 (5 bases). The V end lost 8 bases, the J end lost 3 bases, and 13 bases lay between the germline ends. This CDR3 contains 13 residues. CDR1 and CDR2 (germline): MGHDK, SYGVNS. The CDR3 here is CASGPAGHTEAFF. CDR3 coding DNA: TGTGCCAGCGGACCTGCAGGGCACACTGAAGCTTTCTTT.

V usage is TRBV30 and J usage is TRBJ2-1; D unclear. The CDR3 sequence is 12 residues long. V gave up 3 bases and J gave up 7 bases, with 10 bases separating them. The germline V gene has CDR1 GTSNPN and CDR2 SVGIG (reference sequence). CDR3 nucleotide sequence: TGTGCCTGGAGCAACACCCTGAATGAGCAGTTCTTC. Translation: CAWSNTLNEQFF.